This T cell receptor beta chain was profiled in a study of cytomegalovirus exposure and HLA in healthy donors. At the level of the study: A subsequent analysis reported that the 120 validation repertoires were produced on the same platform that had also been used for the approximately 700 first-cohort repertoires. Study-level results: Published work reported that the classifier diagnosed cytomegalovirus status with high specificity and sensitivity. It was confirmed in vitro that three of the CMV-associated chains were specific for CMV antigens. Many donors carried some public TCRs, although rarity characterized most TCR sequences.

This CDR3 region has 14 residues. CDR1 is SGHRS, CDR2 YFSETQ, per germline. J lost 7 bases, V lost 5 bases, and 6 bases had no gene match. The method was immunoSEQ multiplex PCR; TCRdb's version includes in-frame clones alone and lacks a portion of them. The sample holds under 150,000 clones, around 84% seen once. With regard to this clone: Its specificity is not known.

The source of this sequence is a man younger than 35 in good health and CMV-seropositive. The sequencing input was PBMCs. V gene TRBV5-1 combines with J gene TRBJ1-2; 12 positions agree with TRBD1. As DNA, the CDR3 is TGCGCCAGCAGAGCCGGGACAGGGGGCAGTGGCTACACCTTC. Its translation is CASRAGTGGSGYTF.